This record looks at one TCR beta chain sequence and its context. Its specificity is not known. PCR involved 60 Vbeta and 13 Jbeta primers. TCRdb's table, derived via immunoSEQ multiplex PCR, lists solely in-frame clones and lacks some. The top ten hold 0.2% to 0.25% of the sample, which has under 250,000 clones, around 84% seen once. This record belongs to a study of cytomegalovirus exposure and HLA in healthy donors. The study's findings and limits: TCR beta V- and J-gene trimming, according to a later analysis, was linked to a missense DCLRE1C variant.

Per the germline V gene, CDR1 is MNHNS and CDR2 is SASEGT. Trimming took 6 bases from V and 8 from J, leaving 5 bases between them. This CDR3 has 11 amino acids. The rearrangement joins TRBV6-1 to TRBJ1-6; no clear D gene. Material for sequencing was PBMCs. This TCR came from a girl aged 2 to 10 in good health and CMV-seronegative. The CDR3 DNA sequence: TGTGCCAGCAGGTCGGATTCACCCCTCCACTTT. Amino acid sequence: CASRSDSPLHF.